This TCR beta chain came from a study of T cell repertoires in cytomegalovirus infection. MiXCR was run by TCRdb on the reads, yielding one entry per CDR3 protein. The sample has some 600,000 distinct CDR3 sequences, roughly 24% seen once; the top ten hold less than 9.5%. This clonotype was counted at least ten times. The ends were cut back, 3 bases at V and 3 bases at J, with 11 bases in the middle. CDR3 length equals 14 residues. The J gene is TRBJ1-1, the V gene TRBV12-3 or TRBV12-4, with a tentative D call TRBD1 (5 bases). The sequenced sample consisted of CD8+ T cells from PBMCs. This receptor was obtained from a human donor in good health (CMV status not recorded). Some clones in this sample may be carry-over from other donors' samples. The CDR3 DNA follows: TGTGCCAGCAGTTTTCGGCAGGGCGACACTGAAGCTTTCTTT. Its translation: CASSFRQGDTEAFF.